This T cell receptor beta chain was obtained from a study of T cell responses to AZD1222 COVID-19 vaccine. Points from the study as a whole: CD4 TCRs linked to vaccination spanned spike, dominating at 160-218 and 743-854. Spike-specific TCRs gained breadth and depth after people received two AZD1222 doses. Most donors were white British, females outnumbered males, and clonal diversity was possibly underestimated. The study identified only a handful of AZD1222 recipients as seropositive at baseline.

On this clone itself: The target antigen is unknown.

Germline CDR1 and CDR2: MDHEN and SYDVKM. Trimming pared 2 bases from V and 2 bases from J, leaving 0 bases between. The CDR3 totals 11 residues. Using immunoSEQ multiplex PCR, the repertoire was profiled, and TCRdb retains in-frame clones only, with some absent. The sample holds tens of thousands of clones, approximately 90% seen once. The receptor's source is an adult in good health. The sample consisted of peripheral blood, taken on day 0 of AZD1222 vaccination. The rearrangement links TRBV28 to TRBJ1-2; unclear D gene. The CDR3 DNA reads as TGTGCCAGCAGTTTAAACTATGGCTACACCTTC. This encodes CASSLNYGYTF.